Reported below is one TCR beta chain. This entry comes from a study of OX40 agonist ivuxolimab in advanced cancers. Study in general: Patients were given ivuxolimab, an antibody that agonizes OX40 (CD134). Patients received intravenous ivuxolimab every 2 weeks at 0.01 to 10 mg/kg.

The assay was immunoSEQ multiplex PCR, and TCRdb's table has in-frame clones only and misses some. The sample contains 30,000 to 45,000 clones, about 74% of which appear only once. The ends were cut back, 3 bases at V and 1 base at J, with 6 bases in the middle. Germline lookup yields CDR1 ENHRY and CDR2 SYGVKD. The CDR3 runs to 13 residues. The chain recombines TRBV10-3 with TRBJ2-5, with D hard to call. The source was CD4+ or CD8+ T cells sorted from blood, collected in a trial of the OX40 agonist ivuxolimab. This receptor was identified in an adult with an advanced solid tumor such as melanoma, head and neck, liver or kidney cancer. This CDR3 reads CAISDGFQETQYF. The CDR3 DNA sequence: TGTGCCATCAGTGACGGGTTCCAAGAGACCCAGTACTTC.